This TCR beta chain is drawn from a study of blood T cell repertoires in COVID-19. CDR1 and CDR2 (germline): LGHNA, YSLEER. The V end was cut by 1 base, the J end by 0 bases, with 9 bases between. CDR3 length: 15 residues. Original processing methods: From reference gene primer amplification, estimates of nucleated cell counts were derived. Profiling relied on immunoSEQ multiplex PCR, and the TCRdb table lists in-frame clones only, not all of them. V, J and clone size derive from that table, while D and trimming were established from the DNA sequence. The data show around 13,000 clones, approximately 92% seen once.

The J gene is TRBJ1-1, the V gene TRBV4-3; a weak D match, TRBD1 (6 bases). The sequenced material came from peripheral blood. This sequence was found in a man aged 50-60 years with active COVID-19. CDR3 amino acids: CASSQGGQMNTEAFF. The CDR3 nucleotides are TGCGCCAGCAGCCAAGGAGGACAGATGAACACTGAAGCTTTCTTT.